The 20 T cell receptor beta chains given below trace back to one sample, sequenced in a study of blood T cell repertoires in COVID-19. The assay was immunoSEQ multiplex PCR, and TCRdb's table has in-frame clones only and misses some. The sample carries around 200,000 clones, roughly 88% recorded once. Specimen: peripheral blood. The receptors were gathered from a man aged 55 to 70 with acute or convalescent COVID-19.

V and J are TRBV11-2 and TRBJ2-1, with 14 bases lining up with TRBD2. Looked up from germline, CDR1 is SGHAT and CDR2 is FQNNGV. The junction had 4 bases not matched to a gene; V was cut back by 5 bases and J by 7 bases. The CDR3 has 15 residues. The CDR3 DNA reads as TGTGCCAGCAGCCGGACTAGCGGGAGGATGAATGAGCAGTTCTTC. Translating it yields CASSRTSGRMNEQFF. The full variable domain, its missing parts supplied by reference TRBV11-2 and TRBJ2-1, is EAGVAQSPRYKIIEKRQSVAFWCNPISGHATLYWYQQILGQGPKLLIQFQNNGVVDDSQLPKDRFSAERLKGVDSTLKIQPAKLEDSAVYLCASSRTSGRMNEQFFGPGTRLTVL.

The chain links TRBV2 to TRBJ1-5; maybe TRBD1 (5 bases). Per germline, CDR1 SNHLY and CDR2 FYNNEI. V was clipped by 4 bases and J by 0 bases, with 10 bases between them. The length of the CDR3 is 15 residues. As DNA, the CDR3 is TGTGCCAGCAGTGCCCAGGGCAGTAGCAATCAGCCCCAGCATTTT. Its protein product is CASSAQGSSNQPQHF. Using reference TRBV2 and TRBJ1-5 for the parts outside the CDR3, the full variable domain is EPEVTQTPSHQVTQMGQEVILRCVPISNHLYFYWYRQILGQKVEFLVSFYNNEISEKSEIFDDQFSVERPDGSNFTLKIRSTKLEDSAMYFCASSAQGSSNQPQHFGDGTRLSIL.

This clone was recorded a few times. The chain has TRBV7-2 and TRBJ2-5, with 14 bases aligning to TRBD2. J was trimmed by 5 bases and V by 5 bases; bases with no gene match: 4. The CDR3 spans 15 residues. CDR1 is SGHTA, CDR2 FQGNSA, per germline. The CDR3 sequence is CASSPRTSGRETQYF. In DNA, the CDR3 is TGTGCCAGCAGCCCCCGGACTAGCGGGAGGGAGACCCAGTACTTC. The full variable domain, rest sourced from reference TRBV7-2 and TRBJ2-5, is GAGVSQSPSNKVTEKGKDVELRCDPISGHTALYWYRQSLGQGLEFLIYFQGNSAPDKSGLPSDRFSAERTGGSVSTLTIQRTQQEDSAVYLCASSPRTSGRETQYFGPGTRLLVL.

The V gene is TRBV23-1, the J gene TRBJ1-2; 12 bases align to TRBD1. TRBV23-1 is designated an ORF whose function remains uncertain. V trimming: 3 bases; J trimming: 7 bases; junction bases outside the gene matches: 9. The length of the CDR3 is 16 residues. The CDR3, as DNA: TGCGCCAGCAGTCACCATCGGGACAGGGGGCGACGTGGCTACACCTTC. Translation: CASSHHRDRGRRGYTF.

The chain uses TRBV5-1 and TRBJ2-3; D is uncertain. Germline values: CDR1 SGHRS, CDR2 YFSETQ. Trimming took off 1 base at V and 14 bases at J, with 17 bases between the two ends. There are 13 residues in the CDR3. The CDR3 coding sequence is TGCGCCAGCAGCTTGAGAGTCGCGGTCGATCGGTATTTT. Translation: CASSLRVAVDRYF.

CDR3 nucleotide sequence: TGTGCCAGCAGCTTAGCGGTCAACGCAGGTGGTACGCAGTATTTT. Residues: CASSLAVNAGGTQYF. This chain connects TRBV7-2 to TRBJ2-3; unclear D gene. In germline, CDR1 is SGHTA, CDR2 FQGNSA. The CDR3 is 15 amino acids. Trimming shortened V by 0 bases and J by 8 bases, and 15 bases separated the two germline ends.

The chain joins TRBV10-3 to TRBJ2-7; D gene uncertain. CDR3 length: 13 residues. V dropped 0 bases and J dropped 6 bases, with 9 bases sitting between them. CDR1 and CDR2 (germline): ENHRY, SYGVKD. For the CDR3, the DNA is TGTGCCATCAGTGAGTCGCTAACCCTCGAGCAGTACTTC. Translated, it gives CAISESLTLEQYF.

V gene TRBV6-6 combines with J gene TRBJ2-7; a possible D gene is TRBD1 (6 bases). The CDR3 is 13 amino acids. The V end was cut by 8 bases, the J end by 7 bases, with 18 bases between. Germline values: CDR1 MNHNY, CDR2 SVGAGI (reference sequence). The CDR3 sequence is CASEGLGAGEQYF. The DNA of the CDR3 is TGTGCCAGCGAAGGGTTGGGGGCTGGTGAGCAGTACTTC.

The chain uses TRBV5-4 and TRBJ2-7; TRBD2 matches 7 bases. CDR3 length equals 14 residues. With 4 bases clipped from V and 2 bases from J, the junction kept 6 bases outside the gene matches. The germline CDR1 and CDR2 sequences are SGHNT and YYREEE (reference sequence). The CDR3 DNA sequence: TGTGCCAGCAGCCCCGGACTAGGCACCTACGAGCAGTACTTC. Encoded protein: CASSPGLGTYEQYF.

The rearrangement links TRBV5-1 to TRBJ2-7; D is perhaps TRBD1 (6 bases). Deletions cut 1 base from V and 4 bases from J, with 15 bases between. Germline loops: CDR1 SGHRS, CDR2 YFSETQ. The CDR3 consists of 15 residues. The DNA for the CDR3 is TGCGCCAGCAGCTTGTATGGGGGCCATGTGTACGAGCAGTACTTC. It encodes CASSLYGGHVYEQYF.

The CDR3: CASSQKRGQHQETQYF. CDR3 sequence (DNA): TGTGCCAGCAGCCAAAAAAGGGGGCAGCACCAAGAGACCCAGTACTTC. The rearrangement links TRBV14 to TRBJ2-5; 7 bases map to TRBD1. The length of the CDR3 is 16 residues. In germline, CDR1 is SGHDN, CDR2 FVKESK. Germline trimming cut 2 bases from V and 0 bases from J; bases unmatched to any gene: 6. The whole variable domain, filled in from reference TRBV14 and TRBJ2-5, reads EAGVTQFPSHSVIEKGQTVTLRCDPISGHDNLYWYRRVMGKEIKFLLHFVKESKQDESGMPNNRFLAERTGGTYSTLKVQPAELEDSGVYFCASSQKRGQHQETQYFGPGTRLLVL.

This rearrangement joins TRBV5-1 to TRBJ1-2, with D uncertain. The CDR3 is 12 residues long. Germline lookup yields CDR1 SGHRS and CDR2 YFSETQ. The V end was cut by 0 bases, the J end by 8 bases, with 8 bases between. The CDR3 coding sequence is TGCGCCAGCAGCTTGGACAGATCCGGCTACACCTTC. This gives the protein CASSLDRSGYTF. Full variable domain (remainder filled in from reference TRBV5-1 and TRBJ1-2): KAGVTQTPRYLIKTRGQQVTLSCSPISGHRSVSWYQQTPGQGLQFLFEYFSETQRNKGNFPGRFSGRQFSNSRSEMNVSTLELGDSALYLCASSLDRSGYTFGSGTRLTVV.

The genes are TRBV5-4 and TRBJ2-1, with 11 bases lining up with TRBD2. With V trimmed by 4 bases and J by 6 bases, 12 bases remained unmatched. CDR1 and CDR2 from the germline V gene are SGHNT and YYREEE (reference sequence). CDR3 length: 17 amino acids. CDR3 DNA sequence: TGTGCCAGCAGCCACCCACCTACTAGCGGGAGTGGCAATGAGCAGTTCTTC. Protein sequence: CASSHPPTSGSGNEQFF.

For the CDR3, the DNA is TGCGCCAGCAGCTTGTACGAGGAGACCCAGTACTTC. Protein product: CASSLYEETQYF. This chain connects TRBV5-1 to TRBJ2-5; D unresolved. V was trimmed by 1 base and J by 5 bases, leaving 6 bases between them. Germline CDR1 SGHRS, CDR2 YFSETQ. The CDR3 consists of 12 residues.

There are a few counts of this clone. This chain connects TRBV3-1 (or the pseudogene TRBV3-2) to TRBJ1-2, with D unclear. This CDR3 has 13 amino acids. V lost 4 bases, J lost 4 bases, and 10 bases lay in between. CDR1 and CDR2 (germline): LGHDT, YNNKEL (reference sequence). This CDR3 is CASSPLLSYGYTF. CDR3 bases: TGTGCCAGCAGCCCCCTTCTGTCCTATGGCTACACCTTC.

The rearrangement links TRBV7-9 to TRBJ2-6; 12 bases are shared with TRBD1. The CDR3 contains 17 residues. Per germline, CDR1 SEHNR and CDR2 FQNEAQ (reference sequence). The V segment lost 6 bases and the J segment 4 bases; nucleotides outside the gene matches: 7. The CDR3: CASSLGQGAGGANVLTF. CDR3 sequence (DNA): TGTGCCAGCAGTCTGGGACAGGGGGCGGGAGGGGCCAACGTCCTGACTTTC.

The chain recombines TRBV19 with TRBJ2-2; maybe TRBD2 (6 bases). CDR3 size: 18 residues. The germline V and J ends were trimmed by 5 bases and 2 bases, with 21 bases remaining between them. CDR1 and CDR2 (germline): LNHDA, SQIVND (reference sequence). The CDR3 spells CASSVPRRRGGNTGELFF. The CDR3, as DNA: TGTGCCAGTAGTGTCCCGAGAAGGAGGGGAGGTAACACCGGGGAGCTGTTTTTT.

This chain links TRBV19 with TRBJ1-1; possibly TRBD1 for D (5 bases). Trimming removed 6 bases from V and 0 bases from J, with 17 bases in between. The germline V gene encodes CDR1 LNHDA and CDR2 SQIVND (reference sequence). The CDR3 runs to 16 residues. CDR3 residues: CASRETATLMNTEAFF. The CDR3, as DNA: TGTGCCAGTAGGGAGACAGCGACCCTAATGAACACTGAAGCTTTCTTT.

The rearrangement joins TRBV5-1 to TRBJ1-4; D remains unclear. The germline V gene encodes CDR1 SGHRS and CDR2 YFSETQ. With 4 bases removed from V and 7 bases from J, the gap between germline ends came to 20 bases. This CDR3 is 16 amino acids long. Written as DNA, the CDR3 is TGCGCCAGCAGCCCCGGCGGAGACTCGAGGGTTGAAAAACTGTTTTTT. Translation: CASSPGGDSRVEKLFF.

The CDR3 sequence: CASSDPRVSFYGYTF. The DNA of the CDR3 is TGTGCCAGCAGTGACCCCCGGGTGTCTTTCTATGGCTACACCTTC. V and J are TRBV25-1 and TRBJ1-2, with unresolved D. This CDR3 spans 15 amino acids. Between the trimmed V and J ends, which lost 3 bases and 4 bases, there was a span of 15 bases. Germline V gene sequence: CDR1 MGHDK, CDR2 SYGVNS.